This TCR beta chain was identified during a study of Tregs in tolerant kidney transplant recipients. Study-wide results and caveats: This study did not directly address biological reproducibility. Some patients' samples used different primers over time, so nucleotide sequences weren't comparable.

Recipients received nonmyeloablative bone marrow transplants from related graft donors, with transient mixed chimerism. CD4+CD25+CD127- Tregs, CD4+CD25- non-Tregs, CD4 and CD8 cells were sorted. On this clone itself: What it recognizes is unknown.

TCRdb keeps only in-frame clones here, not all; method: immunoSEQ multiplex PCR. The sample contains tens of thousands of clones, about 91% of which appear only once. The sequence derives from a human patient who received a combined kidney and bone marrow transplant. Part of the T cell pool may stem from the graft donor. The specimen was CD4+ T cells from blood (PBMCs), collected 24 months after the transplant.

The CDR3 region has the DNA TGTGCCAGTGTACAGGGGACCTCTGGAAACACCATATATTTT. Translation: CASVQGTSGNTIYF. The J gene is TRBJ1-3, the V gene TRBV19, with 7 positions matching TRBD1. The CDR3 is 14 residues long. Per the germline V gene, CDR1 is LNHDA and CDR2 is SQIVND (reference sequence). J lost 0 bases, V lost 8 bases, and 4 bases had no gene match.